This TCR beta chain was identified in a study of T-cell memory formation after mild COVID-19. As for this clonotype: The antigen is undetermined.

General study results and limits: CD4+ contracting clones were mainly CM and EM; CD8+ ones, EMRA.

TCRdb passed the 5' RACE reads through MiXCR, listing each CDR3 protein once. The table records some 320,000 distinct CDR3 sequences, approximately 15% of them present only once. Germline assignment: CDR1 SQVTM and CDR2 ANQGSEA. With V trimmed by 6 bases and J by 7 bases, 8 bases remained unmatched. CDR3 length equals 13 residues. This chain links TRBV29-1 with TRBJ2-3; 9 nucleotides agree with TRBD1. This clonotype was sampled from a man between 18 and 29 years old who had mild COVID-19 (a few samples of this study predate the infection). Cell type and time point are not known. Sequenced input: PBMCs or a T cell subset sorted from them (not recorded which). The CDR3 DNA reads TGCAGCGTAACATGGACAGGGGTAAATACGCAGTATTTT. This translates into CSVTWTGVNTQYF.